This T cell receptor (beta chain) was captured in a study of T cell responses to AZD1222 COVID-19 vaccine. As for this clone: Antigen unknown.

Study-wide results and caveats: Donors were largely white British and mainly female; clonal diversity was possibly underestimated. With two AZD1222 doses given, Spike-specific TCR breadth and depth both rose. Repertoires were obtained only post-peak T cell response.

Method: immunoSEQ multiplex PCR; TCRdb's copy keeps in-frame clones and lacks some. The table records about 150,000 clones, around 90% of them present only once. The germline CDR1 and CDR2 sequences are LGHDT and YNNKEL (reference sequence). V gave up 4 bases and J gave up 1 base; unmatched junction bases: 5. CDR3 length: 15 residues. The chain couples TRBV3-1 (or the pseudogene TRBV3-2) to TRBJ2-3, with TRBD2 matching 7 bases. The source material was peripheral blood, sampled on day 0 of AZD1222 vaccination. The clonotype comes from an adult in good health. The CDR3, as DNA: TGTGCCAGCAGCCCCCGGGCGGGGGGCACAGATACGCAGTATTTT. Protein sequence: CASSPRAGGTDTQYF.